The 3 T cell receptor beta chains below all came from one sample that was sequenced in a study of T cell responses to AZD1222 COVID-19 vaccine. Generated by immunoSEQ multiplex PCR, the TCRdb table keeps only in-frame clones and is missing some. The data show some 150,000 clones, approximately 88% seen once. Material: peripheral blood, obtained on day 0 of MenACWY control vaccination. The receptors stem from an adult in good health.

The rearrangement links TRBV11-3 to TRBJ1-1, with D unresolved. The V and J ends lost 0 bases and 0 bases respectively, with 2 bases between them. The CDR3 has 13 residues. Germline V lookup: CDR1 SGHNT, CDR2 YENEEA. CDR3 residues: CASSLDLNTEAFF. For the CDR3, the DNA is TGTGCCAGCAGCTTAGACTTGAACACTGAAGCTTTCTTT. Looking up the rest from reference TRBV11-3 and TRBJ1-1 gives the full variable domain: EAGVVQSPRYKIIEKKQPVAFWCNPISGHNTLYWYLQNLGQGPELLIRYENEEAVDDSQLPKDRFSAERLKGVDSTLKIQPAELGDSAVYLCASSLDLNTEAFFGQGTRLTVV.

V usage is TRBV27 and J usage is TRBJ1-5; TRBD1 agrees at 8 bases. CDR3 size: 15 residues. Germline trimming cut 5 bases from V and 11 bases from J; bases unmatched to any gene: 14. Germline CDR1 MNHEY, CDR2 SMNVEV (reference sequence). The CDR3 here is CASSNLPGQEFAQHF. The DNA for the CDR3 is TGTGCCAGCAGTAACCTACCGGGACAGGAATTTGCCCAGCATTTT.

Here the CDR3 reads CASSLAGGTNTEAFF. Written as DNA, the CDR3 is TGTGCCAGCAGCCTGGCGGGAGGGACGAACACTGAAGCTTTCTTT. The gene calls are TRBV7-2 and TRBJ1-1, with D tentatively TRBD1 (5 bases). The CDR3 length is 15 residues. Germline V CDR1 and CDR2: SGHTA, FQGNSA. The V end was cut by 5 bases, the J end by 1 base, with 14 bases between.